The rows below give T cell receptor beta chains drawn from one sample of a study of T cell changes during pregnancy in multiple sclerosis. Sequenced by immunoSEQ multiplex PCR; TCRdb stores in-frame clones only, minus some. The sample lists tens of thousands of clones, 85% to 90% occurring once. Sample: CD4+ T cells from peripheral blood mononuclear cells, taken in the first trimester of pregnancy. All receptors come from a female donor with multiple sclerosis, enrolled in a pregnancy study. The CDR3 runs from the conserved cysteine through the conserved F or W. The order of the fields is D gene, clone size, V gene, J gene, CDR3 DNA, CDR3 protein. A D gene is named only where the DNA matches it firmly. Rows give clone size only sometimes, using once, few, many, or a class for an expanded clone.

>TRBD1|once|TRBV25-1|TRBJ2-5
TGTGCCAGCAGTGGGGGATTGACAGGGTTCGGAGAGACCCAGTACTTC
CASSGGLTGFGETQYF
>TRBD2|NA|TRBV5-6|TRBJ2-3
TGTGCCAGCAGCCGCTTGCGGGGGGGCCTGGAGCTCGGGTATACGCAGTATTTT
CASSRLRGGLELGYTQYF
>TRBD1|NA|TRBV28|TRBJ2-7
TGTGCCAGCACTCAGGGGGACTACGAGCAGTACTTC
CASTQGDYEQYF
>TRBD2|NA|TRBV4-3|TRBJ2-7
TGCGCCAGCAGCCACCAACTAGCGGATTCCTACGAGCAGTACTTC
CASSHQLADSYEQYF
>NA|NA|TRBV6-6|TRBJ2-7
TGTGCCAGCAGTTACTCGTTTACCGGACAGAACTACGAGCAGTACTTC
CASSYSFTGQNYEQYF
>TRBD2|NA|TRBV18|TRBJ2-5
TGTGCCAGCTCACCGGGACTAGCGGGAGCAGAGACCCAGTACTTC
CASSPGLAGAETQYF
>NA|NA|TRBV21-1|TRBJ1-2
TGTGCCAGCAGGATGACCGGGACAGGGATCCCTTATGGCTACACCTTC
CASRMTGTGIPYGYTF
>NA|few|TRBV4-1|TRBJ1-1
TGCGCCAGCAGCCAAGATCCCGGGACAACCACTGAAGCTTTCTTT
CASSQDPGTTTEAFF
>TRBD2|NA|TRBV28|TRBJ2-3
TGTGCCAGCAGACTAGCGAAAAGCACAGATACGCAGTATTTT
CASRLAKSTDTQYF
>NA|NA|TRBV7-2|TRBJ2-2
TGTGCCAGCAGCTTTTACGGGGCCGGGGAGCTGTTTTTT
CASSFYGAGELFF
>TRBD1|NA|TRBV28|TRBJ1-2
TGTGCCAGCAGTTTGACCCAGACAGGGGGCTTCTATGGCTACACCTTC
CASSLTQTGGFYGYTF
>NA|NA|TRBV7-2|TRBJ2-7
TGTGCCAGCAGCCGAATCGGGCGGGTTTACGAGCAGTACTTC
CASSRIGRVYEQYF
>NA|NA|TRBV21-1|TRBJ1-5
TGTGCCAGCAGCAAAAAGGGGGGACTATTGCCCGTGGTGATCAATCAGCCCCAGCATTTT
CASSKKGGLLPVVINQPQHF
>NA|NA|TRBV11-2|TRBJ2-7
TGTGCCAGCAGCTTAGTCCGGACACACGAGCAGTACTTC
CASSLVRTHEQYF
>NA|NA|TRBV5-1|TRBJ2-5
TGCGCCAGCAGCCAGACCCCGGCGGGCCAACAAGAGACCCAGTACTTC
CASSQTPAGQQETQYF
>TRBD1|NA|TRBV7-9|TRBJ2-7
TGTGCCAGCAGCTTAGCGGTAACAGGGGGGTCCTACGAGCAGTACTTC
CASSLAVTGGSYEQYF
>NA|once|TRBV11-3|TRBJ2-4
TGTGCCAGCAGCCCACGGGACTCCAGAGACATTCAGTACTTC
CASSPRDSRDIQYF
>NA|NA|TRBV7-8|TRBJ2-4
TGTGCCAGCAGCTTACGGGACTTTCAAAACATTCAGTACTTC
CASSLRDFQNIQYF
>NA|NA|TRBV5-1|TRBJ2-3
TGCGCCAGCAGCTTGGGGTGGGGCCTCGCAGATACGCAGTATTTT
CASSLGWGLADTQYF
>TRBD2|NA|TRBV6-4|TRBJ2-5
TGTGCCAGCAGCCCCACCGGGACTAGCAGAGAGACCCAGTACTTC
CASSPTGTSRETQYF
>NA|NA|TRBV7-9|TRBJ2-3
TGTGCCAGCAGCTTAGGAGGCACAGATACGCAGTATTTT
CASSLGGTDTQYF
>TRBD1|few|TRBV29-1|TRBJ2-3
TGCAGCGGTCGTACCGGGACAGTTAGCGCAGATACGCAGTATTTT
CSGRTGTVSADTQYF
>NA|NA|TRBV6-5|TRBJ2-5
TGTGCCAGCAGTTATTTCCCGACAGATACCCAAGAGACCCAGTACTTC
CASSYFPTDTQETQYF
>TRBD2|once|TRBV6-4|TRBJ2-1
TGTGCCAGCTCAGCTAGCGGCCTCTACAATGAGCAGTTCTTC
CASSASGLYNEQFF
>NA|NA|TRBV11-3|TRBJ2-7
TGTGCCAGCAGCCCCGAGGGCGGTGAGCAGTACTTC
CASSPEGGEQYF
>TRBD1|once|TRBV28|TRBJ2-7
TGTGCCAGCAACCTCCGGGACAGGGAGTTTTACGAGCAGTACTTC
CASNLRDREFYEQYF
>NA|NA|TRBV5-1|TRBJ2-5
TGCGCCAGCGGTGGAGGGCCTTGGGAAGAGACCCAGTACTTC
CASGGGPWEETQYF
>TRBD2|NA|TRBV5-1|TRBJ2-3
TGCGCCAGCAGTCGGGAGGGCCTAACAGATACGCAGTATTTT
CASSREGLTDTQYF
>NA|NA|TRBV28|TRBJ2-1
TGTGCCAGCAGTCAAATCGGCGAGGGACTGAGAGGATACAATGAGCAGTTCTTC
CASSQIGEGLRGYNEQFF
>NA|NA|TRBV29-1|TRBJ1-1
TGCAGCGTTGACCGGGGGAACACTGAAGCTTTCTTT
CSVDRGNTEAFF
>TRBD1|NA|TRBV6-4|TRBJ1-2
TGTGCCAGCAGTGTCGGACAGGGGGGAAACTATGGCTACACCTTC
CASSVGQGGNYGYTF
>NA|once|TRBV5-5|TRBJ2-5
TGTGCCAGCAGCAACGAGGGGGAGAGACTGGCGACCCAGTACTTC
CASSNEGERLATQYF
>NA|NA|TRBV19|TRBJ2-5
TGTGCCAGTAGGGCTCAGGGTAGTCAAGAGACCCAGTACTTC
CASRAQGSQETQYF
>TRBD1|NA|TRBV19|TRBJ1-1
TGTGCCAGTAGCCGGACAGGGGGGAACACTGAAGCTTTCTTT
CASSRTGGNTEAFF
>NA|NA|TRBV9|TRBJ1-1
TGTGCCAGCAGCGTAGACCCGGAGGGAGGCTCAGCTGAAGCTTTCTTT
CASSVDPEGGSAEAFF
>NA|NA|TRBV9|TRBJ1-5
TGTGCCAGCAGCGTCGAGGGGGGGGTCGGGCAGCCCCAGCATTTT
CASSVEGGVGQPQHF
>TRBD2|NA|TRBV11-3|TRBJ2-7
TGTGCCAGCAGCTTAAATGTAGCGGGGGGCACCTACGAGCAGTACTTC
CASSLNVAGGTYEQYF
>NA|once|TRBV28|TRBJ1-2
TGTGCCAGCACCCAAATAGACTATGGCTACACCTTC
CASTQIDYGYTF
>NA|NA|TRBV7-9|TRBJ2-1
TGTGCCAGCAGCTTTAGCTCCACTGAGCAGTTCTTC
CASSFSSTEQFF
>TRBD2|NA|TRBV7-2|TRBJ2-1
TGTGCCAGCAGCTCCACTAGCGGTACCTACAATGAGCAGTTCTTC
CASSSTSGTYNEQFF
>NA|few|TRBV27|TRBJ1-1
TGTGCCAGCAGTTTTAGGGGAAACACTGAAGCTTTCTTT
CASSFRGNTEAFF